This TCR beta chain was observed in a study of cytomegalovirus exposure and HLA in healthy donors. About the study: HLA-typed donors were the source of about 85 million unique TCRs held in an early data release. Study-wide results and limits: There were some public TCRs occurring in many donors, but most TCR sequences were rare. The study carried out a later analysis of TCR beta sequences. It associated approximately 15,000 of them with specific HLA alleles at a false discovery rate of 0.05.

For this clone: The antigen is unknown.

The PCR used 60 Vbeta and 13 Jbeta primers. The method was immunoSEQ multiplex PCR; TCRdb's version includes in-frame clones alone and lacks a portion of them. This sample yields about 160,000 clones, of which around 68% are seen a single time; approximately 1.5% belongs to the top ten. Germline CDR1 SGHTA, CDR2 FQGNSA. CDR3 length: 14 residues. The V gene lost 5 bases and the J gene lost 6 bases, with 16 bases spanning the gap. The V and J genes are TRBV7-2 and TRBJ1-2; D may be TRBD1 (6 bases). The sample taken for sequencing was PBMCs. The source is a man over 45 in good health and CMV-seronegative. The CDR3 reads CASSREGVPDGYTF. As DNA, the CDR3 is TGTGCCAGCAGCCGAGAGGGGGTCCCTGATGGCTACACCTTC.